This T cell receptor (beta chain) was sequenced for a study of early T cells in non-severe SARS-CoV-2 infection. Study information: With bulk RNA from unsorted whole blood as input, sequencing yielded unpaired chains.

Individual cDNA molecules received unique molecular identifiers. MiXCR, run by TCRdb on the 5' RACE reads, gives a single entry per CDR3 protein. The table records about 81,000 distinct CDR3 sequences, roughly 5.7% of them present only once. Study-wide findings and caveats: Anti-spike CD8 responses were favored by VDJdb matching, which missed private and CD4 specificities.

CDR3 size: 14 residues. Trimming removed 3 bases from V and 2 bases from J, with 8 bases in between. Germline V lookup: CDR1 LGHNA, CDR2 YNFKEQ. This clonotype occurred many times. Antigen specificity is unknown. The chain links TRBV4-2 to TRBJ1-5; D is uncertain. The sample was whole blood. This TCR was recovered from an adult who was a healthcare worker with PCR-confirmed SARS-CoV-2 infection or an uninfected control (not recorded which). The CDR3 is CASSHSSGNQPQHF. CDR3 nucleotides: TGTGCCAGCAGCCACAGTTCGGGCAATCAGCCCCAGCATTTT.